This passage covers 20 T cell receptor beta chains from one sample sequenced in a study of CD8 T cells in Susac syndrome. When the RNA was reverse transcribed, random hexamers were used with an input of roughly 0.5 to 1 ug. TCRdb fed the immunoSEQ multiplex PCR reads into MiXCR, producing one record per CDR3 protein. Of about 47,000 distinct CDR3 sequences in the sample, roughly 92% were seen once. The specimen was CD8+ T cells from PBMCs. The receptors come from a human donor in good health.

The J gene is TRBJ1-1, the V gene TRBV14, with D perhaps matching TRBD1 (6 bases). V lost 3 bases and J lost 6, with 11 bases in between. Per germline, CDR1 SGHDN and CDR2 FVKESK. CDR3 length: 13 residues. The CDR3 sequence: CASSHSQGSEAFF. The CDR3, as DNA: TGTGCCAGCAGCCATTCACAGGGCTCTGAAGCTTTCTTT.

V and J are TRBV3-1 and TRBJ2-1, with D unresolved. The ends were cut back, 1 base at V and 7 bases at J, with 8 bases in the middle. Germline loops: CDR1 LGHDT, CDR2 YNNKEL (reference sequence). This CDR3 comprises 13 residues. The CDR3 sequence is CASSQVLPNEQFF. The CDR3 DNA reads as TGTGCCAGCAGCCAAGTCCTGCCAAATGAGCAGTTCTTC.

The V and J genes are TRBV9 and TRBJ2-1, with unresolved D. CDR3 size: 15 residues. The germline V gene has CDR1 SGDLS and CDR2 YYNGEE. With 4 bases removed from V and 1 base from J, the gap between germline ends came to 12 bases. The CDR3 DNA reads TGTGCCAGCAGCCCCTACCCGGATTCCTACAATGAGCAGTTCTTC. Its translation: CASSPYPDSYNEQFF.

This chain joins TRBV12-3 or TRBV12-4 and TRBJ2-4; TRBD2 might be the D (7 bases). The V and J ends lost 3 bases and 8 bases respectively, with 11 bases between them. This CDR3 has 13 amino acids. The CDR3 DNA is TGTGCCAGCAGTTTGGGGGAGGGGGACATTCAGTACTTC. Translating gives CASSLGEGDIQYF.

V and J are TRBV7-9 and TRBJ2-5; TRBD2 matches at 10 bases. From germline, CDR1 is SEHNR and CDR2 FQNEAQ (reference sequence). There are 15 residues in the CDR3. After removal of 3 bases from V and 4 bases from J, the junction contained 5 bases not matched to a gene. The CDR3: CASSFALAGRETQYF. The CDR3 DNA sequence: TGTGCCAGCAGCTTCGCACTAGCGGGAAGAGAGACCCAGTACTTC. Complete variable domain (other parts from reference TRBV7-9 and TRBJ2-5): DTGVSQNPRHKITKRGQNVTFRCDPISEHNRLYWYRQTLGQGPEFLTYFQNEAQLEKSRLLSDRFSAERPKGSFSTLEIQRTEQGDSAMYLCASSFALAGRETQYFGPGTRLLVL.

The chain links TRBV7-8 to TRBJ2-7, with D unresolved. CDR1 and CDR2 from the germline V gene are SGHVS and FQNEAQ. Trimming shortened V by 5 bases and J by 5 bases, and 16 bases separated the two germline ends. There are 14 residues in the CDR3. CDR3 nucleotides: TGTGCCAGCAGCCTCCAGGACCCAAGGGACGAGCAGTACTTC. Its protein is CASSLQDPRDEQYF.

This clonotype was detected only once. The J gene is TRBJ2-7, the V gene TRBV5-4; TRBD1 aligns across 9 bases. V trimming: 0 bases; J trimming: 3 bases; junction bases outside the gene matches: 1. The germline gives CDR1 SGHNT, CDR2 YYREEE (reference sequence). The CDR3 is 14 amino acids. The CDR3 DNA sequence: TGTGCCAGCAGCTTGGGACAGGGGGTCTACGAGCAGTACTTC. Its protein is CASSLGQGVYEQYF.

This chain joins TRBV12-3 or TRBV12-4 and TRBJ2-3, with 9 bases aligning to TRBD2. Unmatched junction bases numbered 17, after V lost 3 bases and J lost 1 base. The CDR3 covers 20 residues. The CDR3 protein is CASSLNGVAGVQTRTDTQYF. The CDR3 DNA sequence: TGTGCCAGCAGTTTGAACGGAGTAGCGGGAGTCCAAACTCGCACAGATACGCAGTATTTT.

This chain links TRBV4-1 with TRBJ2-1, with 10 bases that match TRBD2. The V gene end was trimmed by 5 bases and the J gene end by 3 bases; junction bases not matched to a gene: 10. CDR1 is MGHRA, CDR2 YSYEKL, per germline. This CDR3 region has 17 residues. The CDR3 DNA reads TGCGCCAGCAGCTTTAGGACTAGCGGAGGCTTCTACAATGAGCAGTTCTTC. It specifies CASSFRTSGGFYNEQFF.

This chain uses TRBV4-1 with TRBJ2-7, with D possibly matching TRBD2 (5 bases). The CDR3 covers 16 residues. CDR1 is MGHRA, CDR2 YSYEKL, per germline. With 4 bases removed from V and 4 bases from J, the gap between germline ends came to 20 bases. Written as DNA, the CDR3 is TGCGCCAGCAGCCGCCTAGGTGCGAGCGGTTCATACGAGCAGTACTTC. Its protein is CASSRLGASGSYEQYF.

The chain couples TRBV6-2 or TRBV6-3 to TRBJ2-1; D gene unclear. From germline, CDR1 is MNHEY and CDR2 SVGEGT. Between the trimmed V and J ends, which lost 6 bases and 3 bases, there was a span of 9 bases. The CDR3 sequence is 13 residues long. CDR3 nucleotides: TGTGCCAGCAGCCAGGAGAACTACAATGAGCAGTTCTTC. Translated, it gives CASSQENYNEQFF.

This chain connects TRBV19 to TRBJ2-2; no clear D. This CDR3 comprises 13 residues. Germline-derived CDR1 and CDR2 are LNHDA and SQIVND (reference sequence). Written as DNA, the CDR3 is TGTGGCTCCACCGGGCGGTCCGGCGGGGAGCTGTTTTTT. As protein: CGSTGRSGGELFF.

This chain connects TRBV3-1 to TRBJ2-7, with 7 bases fitting TRBD2. In germline, CDR1 is LGHDT, CDR2 YNNKEL (reference sequence). V shed 0 bases, J shed 9 bases, and the junction held 5 bases outside the gene matches. The CDR3 runs 13 residues. The DNA for the CDR3 is TGTGCCAGCAGCCAAGACCTCGGGGAGGGGCAGTACTTC. It specifies CASSQDLGEGQYF.

J is TRBJ2-3 and V is TRBV11-2; the D gene could be TRBD1 or TRBD2 (6 bases each). Per germline, CDR1 SGHAT and CDR2 FQNNGV. The germline V and J ends were trimmed by 6 bases and 2 bases, with 18 bases remaining between them. The length of the CDR3 is 16 residues. The CDR3 DNA is TGTGCCAGCAGACTTGACGGGGGCTTTTTCACAGATACGCAGTATTTT. Translated, it gives CASRLDGGFFTDTQYF. The full variable domain, rest sourced from reference TRBV11-2 and TRBJ2-3, is EAGVAQSPRYKIIEKRQSVAFWCNPISGHATLYWYQQILGQGPKLLIQFQNNGVVDDSQLPKDRFSAERLKGVDSTLKIQPAKLEDSAVYLCASRLDGGFFTDTQYFGPGTRLTVL.

V and J are TRBV19 and TRBJ2-3; 16 nucleotides line up with TRBD2. The V segment lost 4 bases and the J segment 6 bases; nucleotides outside the gene matches: 4. Germline CDR1 LNHDA, CDR2 SQIVND (reference sequence). The CDR3 runs to 16 residues. CDR3 DNA sequence: TGTGCCAGTAGTACTGGGACTAGCGGGAGGGCCGATACGCAGTATTTT. Translation gives CASSTGTSGRADTQYF.

This clonotype was seen a single time. This CDR3 reads CASRTGSQAFF. The CDR3 nucleotides read TGTGCCAGCAGAACAGGGAGTCAAGCTTTCTTT. The chain couples TRBV27 to TRBJ1-1, with TRBD1 as a possible D gene (6 bases). V lost 6 bases, J lost 9 bases, and 11 bases lay in between. This CDR3 contains 11 residues. CDR1 and CDR2 (germline): MNHEY, SMNVEV (reference sequence).

V is TRBV27 and J is TRBJ2-2; TRBD2 aligns across 8 bases. The CDR3 is made up of 14 amino acids. The germline gives CDR1 MNHEY, CDR2 SMNVEV (reference sequence). V dropped 7 bases and J dropped 4; count of bases not matched to a gene: 5. The CDR3 nucleotides are TGTGCCAGCACCCTCGGGGGGGGCACCGGGGAGCTGTTTTTT. Amino acid sequence: CASTLGGGTGELFF.

The rearrangement uses TRBV7-9 and TRBJ2-4, with a tentative D call TRBD2 (6 bases). Trimming cost V 5 bases and J 8 bases, with 10 bases left between them. This CDR3 has 12 amino acids. Germline CDR1 and CDR2: SEHNR and FQNEAQ (reference sequence). CDR3 sequence: CASSPREDIQYF. CDR3 bases: TGTGCCAGCAGCCCTAGGGAGGACATTCAGTACTTC.

The V gene is TRBV27, the J gene TRBJ1-2, with a possible D match to TRBD1 (6 bases). Germline V gene data show CDR1 as MNHEY and CDR2 as SMNVEV (reference sequence). V lost 6 bases to trimming and J lost 2 bases, with 22 bases between them. This CDR3 comprises 17 residues. The CDR3 coding sequence is TGTGCCAGCAGCACAAACGACAGGACGTGGAGAAACTATGGCTACACCTTC. Its translation: CASSTNDRTWRNYGYTF.

The chain is built from TRBV15 and TRBJ1-5; TRBD1 might be the D (5 bases). This CDR3 is 14 amino acids long. V gave up 0 bases and J gave up 7 bases, with 10 bases separating them. CDR1 is LNHNV and CDR2 is YYDKDF in the germline V gene (reference sequence). CDR3 sequence reads: CATSRDRGDQPQHF. The DNA of the CDR3 is TGTGCCACCAGCAGAGATCGTGGGGACCAGCCCCAGCATTTT. Together with reference TRBV15 and TRBJ1-5, the CDR3 gives the full variable domain: DAMVIQNPRYQVTQFGKPVTLSCSQTLNHNVMYWYQQKSSQAPKLLFHYYDKDFNNEADTPDNFQSRRPNTSFCFLDIRSPGLGDTAMYLCATSRDRGDQPQHFGDGTRLSIL.